This T cell receptor (beta chain) is from a study of vaccination effects on CD4 cells after COVID-19. Study findings and constraints: Small numbers of convalescent patients limited the study. It also lacked early post-infection timepoints. There was marked clonal contraction among infection- and vaccine-induced clones late after vaccination. Healthy vaccinees had only 1 of 255 vaccine-induced clones cross-react with common cold coronaviruses.

Clones were sequenced by immunoSEQ multiplex PCR, and TCRdb holds only the in-frame ones, with some missing. The data show around 67,000 clones, around 81% seen once. As regards this clone: Its antigen is not identified.

The CDR3 consists of 11 residues. Trimming pared 2 bases from V and 3 bases from J, leaving 1 base between. The germline gives CDR1 MDHEN, CDR2 SYDVKM. Antigen-specific CD4+ T cells were first expanded with viral peptide pools by the ViraFEST assay and only then sequenced. Culture lasted around eleven days before CD4+ T cell isolation. Participants completed two doses of the BNT162b2 or mRNA-1273 vaccine. This chain uses TRBV28 with TRBJ1-1, with D unresolved. The sample here was CD4+ T cells from PBMCs cultured with HCoV-229E spike peptides, taken after COVID-19 vaccination. The source of this sequence is a human donor who received a COVID-19 vaccine. The CDR3 spells CASSLDTEAFF. CDR3 coding DNA: TGTGCCAGCAGTTTAGACACTGAAGCTTTCTTT.